Listed below are T cell receptor beta chains from one sample, sequenced in a study of B cell selection in AIRE deficiency. The assay was immunoSEQ multiplex PCR, and TCRdb's table has in-frame clones only and misses some. The data hold 20,000 to 30,000 clones, with approximately 96% observed a single time. The specimen sequenced was conventional CD4+ T cells sorted from PBMCs. The origin of the receptors is a human donor with AIRE deficiency. CDR3s include the opening cysteine and the closing phenylalanine or tryptophan. The order of the fields is D gene, clone size, V gene, J gene, CDR3 length, CDR3 DNA, CDR3 protein. The D gene is left open where the match is weak. Only some rows state a clone size, as once, few, many or a class for expanded clones.

-,-,TRBV11-3,TRBJ1-5,15,TGTGCCAGCAGCTTAGATTTGGGGAGCAATCAGCCCCAGCATTTT,CASSLDLGSNQPQHF
-,-,TRBV6-6,TRBJ2-1,12,TGTGCCAGCAGTTACGCGGCCGAAACGCAGTTCTTC,CASSYAAETQFF
-,-,TRBV7-3,TRBJ2-1,13,TGTGCCAGCCGGGCGGGGACGTACAATGAGCAGTTCTTC,CASRAGTYNEQFF
-,-,TRBV7-2,TRBJ2-7,15,TGTGCCAGCAGCTTAGTACCGGGAGTAACGTACGAGCAGTACTTC,CASSLVPGVTYEQYF
-,-,TRBV5-1,TRBJ1-5,14,TGCGCCAGCAGCGTGGAAGGAGGGAATCAGCCTCAGCATTTT,CASSVEGGNQPQHF
-,-,TRBV6-5,TRBJ2-2,14,TGTGCCAGCACGCAGGCTTCAAACACCGGGGAGCTGTTTTTT,CASTQASNTGELFF
-,-,TRBV14,TRBJ2-7,13,TGTGCCAGCAGCCAAAAAACCAAAGGCGAGCAGTACTTC,CASSQKTKGEQYF
TRBD1,-,TRBV23-1,TRBJ1-4,14,TGCGCCAGCGGAGGGACAGGGGAAGATGAAAAACTGTTTTTT,CASGGTGEDEKLFF
-,-,TRBV6-1,TRBJ1-1,16,TGTGCCAGCAGTGACCCAAGAATCTCCATGAACACTGAAGCTTTCTTT,CASSDPRISMNTEAFF
-,once,TRBV5-5,TRBJ1-3,15,TGTGCCAGCAGCTTGTATCTGAGCTCTGGAAACACCATATATTTT,CASSLYLSSGNTIYF
-,-,TRBV6-5,TRBJ2-5,15,TGTGCCAGCAGTACATTTCGGGGTCTGCGAGAGACCCAGTACTTC,CASSTFRGLRETQYF
-,-,TRBV7-3,TRBJ2-1,14,TGTGCCAGCAGCTTATTCGGGACCTACAATGAGCAGTTCTTC,CASSLFGTYNEQFF
-,-,TRBV7-9,TRBJ1-6,14,TGTGCCAGCAGCTTAGAGGCAGGCGATTCACCCCTCCACTTT,CASSLEAGDSPLHF
TRBD1,-,TRBV6-5,TRBJ1-2,14,TGTGCCAGCAGGGAAGCCGGGACAGGGTATGGCTACACCTTC,CASREAGTGYGYTF
-,-,TRBV7-2,TRBJ2-7,15,TGTGCCAGCAGCGCAACGGCTGGCTCTATCTACGAGCAGTACTTC,CASSATAGSIYEQYF
-,-,TRBV15,TRBJ2-7,16,TGTGCCACCAGCAGGAAGAGTTGGGGGCCGGAGGGCGAGCAGTACTTC,CATSRKSWGPEGEQYF